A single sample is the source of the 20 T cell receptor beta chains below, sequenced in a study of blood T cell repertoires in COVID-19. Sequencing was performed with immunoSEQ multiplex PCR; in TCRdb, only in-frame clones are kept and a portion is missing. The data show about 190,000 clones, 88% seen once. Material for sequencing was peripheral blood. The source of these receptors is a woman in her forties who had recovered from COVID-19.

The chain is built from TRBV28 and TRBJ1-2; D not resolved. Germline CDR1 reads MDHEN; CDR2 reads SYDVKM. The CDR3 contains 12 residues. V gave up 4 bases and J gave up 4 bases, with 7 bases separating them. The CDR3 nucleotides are TGTGCCAGCAGTTCTCCAGGCTATGGCTACACCTTC. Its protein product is CASSSPGYGYTF.

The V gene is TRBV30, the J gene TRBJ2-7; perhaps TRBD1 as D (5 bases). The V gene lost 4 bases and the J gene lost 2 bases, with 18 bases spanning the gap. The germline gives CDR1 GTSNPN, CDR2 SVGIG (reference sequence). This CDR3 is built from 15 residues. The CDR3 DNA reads TGTGCCTGGATAAGGGGCGGAGACTTGACCTACGAGCAGTACTTC. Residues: CAWIRGGDLTYEQYF.

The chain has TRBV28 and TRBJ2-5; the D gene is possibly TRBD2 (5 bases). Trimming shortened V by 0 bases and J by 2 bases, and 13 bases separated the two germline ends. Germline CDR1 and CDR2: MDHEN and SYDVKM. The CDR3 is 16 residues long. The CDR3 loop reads CASSLWLASRQETQYF. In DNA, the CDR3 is TGTGCCAGCAGTTTATGGCTGGCTAGCCGACAAGAGACCCAGTACTTC.

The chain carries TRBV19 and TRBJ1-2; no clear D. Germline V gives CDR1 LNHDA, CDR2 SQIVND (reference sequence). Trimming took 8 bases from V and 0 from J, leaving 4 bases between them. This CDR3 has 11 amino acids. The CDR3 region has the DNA TGTGCCAGTCTATCTAACTATGGCTACACCTTC. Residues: CASLSNYGYTF.

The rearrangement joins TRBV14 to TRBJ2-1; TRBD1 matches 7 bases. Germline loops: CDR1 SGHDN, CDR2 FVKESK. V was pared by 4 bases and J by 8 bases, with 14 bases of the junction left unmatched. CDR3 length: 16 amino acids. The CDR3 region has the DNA TGTGCCAGCAGCCGGCTAAGGGGAGTCGACAGGGATGAGCAGTTCTTC. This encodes CASSRLRGVDRDEQFF.

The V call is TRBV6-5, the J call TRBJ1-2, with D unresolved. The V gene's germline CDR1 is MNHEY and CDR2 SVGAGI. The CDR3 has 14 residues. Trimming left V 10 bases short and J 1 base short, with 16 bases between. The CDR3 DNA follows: TGTGCCACCTTCGTCCGACGGAGTAACTATGGCTACACCTTC. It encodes CATFVRRSNYGYTF.

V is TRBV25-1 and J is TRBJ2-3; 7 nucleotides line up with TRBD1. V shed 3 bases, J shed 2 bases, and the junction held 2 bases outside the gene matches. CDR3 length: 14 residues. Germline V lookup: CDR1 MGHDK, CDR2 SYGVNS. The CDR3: CASSEGQFTDTQYF. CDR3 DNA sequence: TGTGCCAGCAGTGAGGGACAGTTCACAGATACGCAGTATTTT.

The CDR3 sequence is CASSYLTGGNYGYTF. The CDR3, as DNA: TGTGCCAGCAGTTACCTGACAGGTGGGAACTATGGCTACACCTTC. The chain couples TRBV6-2 or TRBV6-3 to TRBJ1-2; D is possibly TRBD1 (6 bases). V lost 2 bases and J 2 bases, leaving 12 bases between the germline ends. The CDR3 spans 15 residues. Germline V gene data show CDR1 as MNHEY and CDR2 as SVGEGT.

This CDR3 is CSVERGGRTDTQYF. Written as DNA, the CDR3 is TGCAGCGTTGAAAGAGGGGGCAGGACAGATACGCAGTATTTT. The rearrangement uses TRBV29-1 and TRBJ2-3; 7 bases match TRBD1. The J segment lost 3 bases and the V segment lost 2 bases, leaving 5 bases of the junction unmatched. Germline-derived CDR1 and CDR2 are SQVTM and ANQGSEA. The CDR3 has 14 residues.

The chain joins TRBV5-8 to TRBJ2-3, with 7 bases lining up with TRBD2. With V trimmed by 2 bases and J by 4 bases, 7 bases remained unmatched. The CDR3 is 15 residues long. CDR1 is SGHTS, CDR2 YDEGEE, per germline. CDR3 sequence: CASSFWGLRADTQYF. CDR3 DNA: TGTGCCAGCAGCTTTTGGGGACTAAGGGCAGATACGCAGTATTTT.

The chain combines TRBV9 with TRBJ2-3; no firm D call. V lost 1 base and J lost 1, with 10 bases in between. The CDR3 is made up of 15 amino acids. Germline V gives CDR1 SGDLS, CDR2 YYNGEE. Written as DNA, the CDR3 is TGTGCCAGCAGCGTACGTGCGGAGCGCACAGATACGCAGTATTTT. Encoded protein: CASSVRAERTDTQYF.

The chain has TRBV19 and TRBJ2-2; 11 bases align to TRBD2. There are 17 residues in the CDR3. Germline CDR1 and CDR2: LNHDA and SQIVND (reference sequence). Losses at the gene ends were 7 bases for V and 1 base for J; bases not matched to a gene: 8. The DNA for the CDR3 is TGTGCCAGTATACCCACCGGGACTAGCGGGAACACCGGGGAGCTGTTTTTT. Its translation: CASIPTGTSGNTGELFF.

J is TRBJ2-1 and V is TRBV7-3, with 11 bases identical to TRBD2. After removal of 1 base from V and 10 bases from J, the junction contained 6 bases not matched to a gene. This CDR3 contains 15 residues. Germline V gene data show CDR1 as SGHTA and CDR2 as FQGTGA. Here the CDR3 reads CASSLNSGRAGEQFF. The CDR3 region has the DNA TGTGCCAGCAGCTTAAATAGCGGGAGGGCCGGGGAGCAGTTCTTC.

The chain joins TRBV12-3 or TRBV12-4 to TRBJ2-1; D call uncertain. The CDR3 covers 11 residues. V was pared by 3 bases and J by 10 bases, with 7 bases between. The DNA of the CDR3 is TGTGCCAGCAGTTTGTGGCAGGAGCAGTTCTTC. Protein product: CASSLWQEQFF.

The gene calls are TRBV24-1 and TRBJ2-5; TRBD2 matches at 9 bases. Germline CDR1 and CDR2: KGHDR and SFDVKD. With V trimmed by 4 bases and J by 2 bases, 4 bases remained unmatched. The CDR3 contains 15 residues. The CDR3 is CATSETSGLQETQYF. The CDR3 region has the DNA TGTGCCACCAGTGAGACTAGCGGACTGCAAGAGACCCAGTACTTC.

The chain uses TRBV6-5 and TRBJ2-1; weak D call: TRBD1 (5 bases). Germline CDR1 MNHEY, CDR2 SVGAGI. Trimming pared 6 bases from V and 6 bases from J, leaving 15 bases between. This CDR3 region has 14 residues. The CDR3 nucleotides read TGTGCCAGCAGGGACCACAGGTCTATCAATGAGCAGTTCTTC. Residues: CASRDHRSINEQFF.

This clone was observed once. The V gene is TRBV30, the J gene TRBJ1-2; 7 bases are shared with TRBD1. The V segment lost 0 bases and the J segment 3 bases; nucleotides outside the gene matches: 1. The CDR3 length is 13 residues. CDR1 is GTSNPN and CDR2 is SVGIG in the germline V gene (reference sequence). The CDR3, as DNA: TGTGCCTGGAGTGTGCAGGGGGACTATGGCTACACCTTC. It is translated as CAWSVQGDYGYTF.

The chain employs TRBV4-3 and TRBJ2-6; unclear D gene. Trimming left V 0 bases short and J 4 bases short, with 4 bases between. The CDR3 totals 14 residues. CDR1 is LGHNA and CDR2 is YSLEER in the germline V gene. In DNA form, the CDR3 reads TGCGCCAGCAGCCAAGATTCGGGGGCCAACGTCCTGACTTTC. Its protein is CASSQDSGANVLTF.

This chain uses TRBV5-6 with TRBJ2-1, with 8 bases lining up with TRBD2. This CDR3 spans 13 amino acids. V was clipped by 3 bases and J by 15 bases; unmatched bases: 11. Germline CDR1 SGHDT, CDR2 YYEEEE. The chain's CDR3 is CASSSAGVASPFF. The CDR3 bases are TGTGCCAGCAGCTCAGCGGGAGTCGCCAGTCCGTTCTTC. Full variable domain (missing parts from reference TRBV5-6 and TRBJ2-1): DAGVTQSPTHLIKTRGQQVTLRCSPKSGHDTVSWYQQALGQGPQFIFQYYEEEERQRGNFPDRFSGHQFPNYSSELNVNALLLGDSALYLCASSSAGVASPFFGPGTRLTVL.

CDR3 nucleotides: TGTGCCAGCAGTAGGACGGGACAGACTGAAGCTTTCTTT. Its protein is CASSRTGQTEAFF. The chain uses TRBV6-4 and TRBJ1-1; 7 bases match TRBD1. Germline values: CDR1 MRHNA, CDR2 SNTAGT. Trimming at V came to 5 bases and at J to 5 bases, leaving 5 bases not matched to a gene. The CDR3 is 13 residues long.